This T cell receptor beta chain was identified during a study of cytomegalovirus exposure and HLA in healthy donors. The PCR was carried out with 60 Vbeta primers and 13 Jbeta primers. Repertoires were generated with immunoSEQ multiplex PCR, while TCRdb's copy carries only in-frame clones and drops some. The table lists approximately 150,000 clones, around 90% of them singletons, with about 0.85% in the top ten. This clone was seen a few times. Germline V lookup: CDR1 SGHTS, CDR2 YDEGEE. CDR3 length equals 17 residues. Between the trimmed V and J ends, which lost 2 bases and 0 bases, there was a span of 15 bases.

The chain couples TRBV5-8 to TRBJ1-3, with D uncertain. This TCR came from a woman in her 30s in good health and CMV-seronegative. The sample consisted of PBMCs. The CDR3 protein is CASSLLNRASSGNTIYF. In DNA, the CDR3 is TGTGCCAGCAGCTTACTTAATCGTGCCTCCTCTGGAAACACCATATATTTT.